These T cell receptor beta chains were read from a single sample in a study of cytomegalovirus exposure and HLA in healthy donors. The method was immunoSEQ multiplex PCR; TCRdb's version includes in-frame clones alone and lacks a portion of them. Of 200,000 to 250,000 clones in the sample, around 80% are singletons; the top ten hold roughly 2.5%. Material for sequencing was PBMCs. These receptors came from a woman aged 55-69 years in good health and CMV-seropositive. The CDR3 runs from the conserved cysteine through the conserved F or W. Each record gives: D gene, V gene, clone size, J gene, CDR3 protein, CDR3 DNA. A D gene is named only where the DNA matches it firmly. Clone size is not always given. Where it is, it says once, few, many or a class for expanded clones.

TRBD2,TRBV10-3,NA,TRBJ2-1,CAIRAAGGSYNEQFF,TGTGCCATCAGGGCAGCGGGGGGGAGCTACAATGAGCAGTTCTTC
TRBD1,TRBV5-1,NA,TRBJ1-2,CASSLSGGAYGYTF,TGCGCCAGCAGCCTCTCAGGGGGTGCCTATGGCTACACCTTC
NA,TRBV6-5,NA,TRBJ1-2,CASSYSLAGSYGYTF,TGTGCCAGCAGTTATAGTTTGGCGGGGAGCTATGGCTACACCTTC
NA,TRBV9,few,TRBJ1-4,CASSVQGTSEKLFF,TGTGCCAGCAGCGTGCAGGGGACGAGTGAAAAACTGTTTTTT
TRBD1,TRBV10-3,once,TRBJ2-5,CAISGGTGVETQYF,TGTGCCATCAGTGGGGGCACAGGGGTCGAGACCCAGTACTTC
TRBD2,TRBV19,NA,TRBJ2-1,CASSRGLAGGLNNEQFF,TGTGCCAGTAGTAGAGGACTAGCGGGAGGGTTGAATAATGAGCAGTTCTTC
NA,TRBV5-8,few,TRBJ1-3,CASSLGPGANTIYF,TGTGCCAGCAGCTTGGGGCCGGGAGCAAACACCATATATTTT
NA,TRBV28,few,TRBJ2-2,CAVERSLLTGELFF,TGTGCCGTAGAGCGGTCCTTACTCACCGGGGAGCTGTTTTTT
TRBD1,TRBV5-4,NA,TRBJ2-2,CASKTGTGEAGELFF,TGTGCCAGCAAAACGGGGACAGGGGAGGCCGGGGAGCTGTTTTTT
NA,TRBV10-1,NA,TRBJ2-1,CASGGTQQAGGQFF,TGCGCCAGCGGCGGGACCCAGCAGGCCGGCGGGCAGTTCTTC
NA,TRBV6-1,NA,TRBJ2-7,CASLGSYPYEQYF,TGTGCCAGCCTCGGGAGTTACCCCTACGAGCAGTACTTC
TRBD2,TRBV19,NA,TRBJ2-1,CASSIDTSGGGVVDEQFF,TGTGCCAGTAGTATAGATACTAGCGGGGGGGGAGTTGTCGATGAGCAGTTCTTC
NA,TRBV9,NA,TRBJ1-2,CASSQREQGGYGYTF,TGTGCCAGCAGCCAAAGAGAACAGGGCGGCTATGGCTACACCTTC
NA,TRBV27,NA,TRBJ2-4,CASGGGENIQYF,TGTGCCAGCGGAGGTGGGGAAAACATTCAGTACTTC
TRBD1,TRBV6-1,NA,TRBJ2-7,CASSAAGTGGQYEQYF,TGTGCCAGCAGTGCCGCCGGGACAGGGGGTCAATACGAGCAGTACTTC
NA,TRBV5-1,NA,TRBJ2-7,CASSGRGLDGEQYF,TGCGCCAGCAGCGGCAGGGGTCTTGACGGGGAGCAGTACTTC
NA,TRBV13,NA,TRBJ2-3,CASSSGSSTSTDTQYF,TGTGCCAGCAGCTCAGGCTCGTCTACTAGCACAGATACGCAGTATTTT
TRBD1,TRBV5-1,NA,TRBJ2-1,CASSSPGTGFYNEQFF,TGCGCCAGCAGCTCGCCCGGGACAGGGTTCTACAATGAGCAGTTCTTC
NA,TRBV6-5,NA,TRBJ2-1,CASKPRGGEQFF,TGTGCCAGCAAACCGAGGGGGGGTGAGCAGTTCTTC
TRBD2,TRBV5-1,NA,TRBJ2-7,CASSLGGSAYEQYF,TGCGCCAGCAGCTTGGGCGGGAGTGCCTACGAGCAGTACTTC
NA,TRBV27,NA,TRBJ2-1,CASVPTLGSSYNEQFF,TGTGCCAGCGTTCCCACTTTGGGGAGCTCCTACAATGAGCAGTTCTTC
TRBD1,TRBV15,NA,TRBJ2-1,CATSNRDRGNEQFF,TGTGCCACCAGCAACCGGGACAGGGGTAATGAGCAGTTCTTC
NA,TRBV18,once,TRBJ2-5,CASSPGTLGVETQYF,TGTGCCAGCTCGCCAGGGACTTTAGGGGTCGAGACCCAGTACTTC
NA,TRBV7-9,NA,TRBJ1-5,CSSSPAEQPQHF,TGTTCCAGCAGCCCCGCGGAACAGCCCCAGCATTTT
NA,TRBV30,NA,TRBJ1-4,CAWSVGGRRAKLFF,TGTGCCTGGAGTGTAGGAGGAAGGCGGGCGAAACTGTTTTTT
NA,TRBV19,NA,TRBJ1-2,CASSTRTVPGYTF,TGTGCCAGTAGTACCCGGACAGTCCCTGGCTACACCTTC
TRBD2,TRBV6-1,NA,TRBJ2-7,CASTRDYAQHEQYF,TGTGCCAGCACGCGGGACTATGCGCAACACGAGCAGTACTTC
TRBD1,TRBV5-5,NA,TRBJ2-7,CASSERYRGPYEQYF,TGTGCCAGCAGCGAAAGGTACAGGGGACCCTACGAGCAGTACTTC
NA,TRBV11-2,NA,TRBJ2-2,CASSLRRDGELFF,TGTGCCAGCAGCTTAAGGAGGGACGGGGAGCTGTTTTTT
NA,TRBV29-1,NA,TRBJ2-7,CSVESGGIYEQYF,TGCAGCGTTGAGTCTGGGGGCATATACGAGCAGTACTTC
TRBD1,TRBV5-4,NA,TRBJ1-2,CASSFTQGQGQGYTF,TGTGCCAGCAGCTTCACCCAGGGACAGGGGCAGGGCTACACCTTC
TRBD2,TRBV19,NA,TRBJ2-3,CASSIGRLAGAQRGTDTQYF,TGTGCCAGTAGTATAGGAAGACTAGCGGGGGCCCAACGGGGCACAGATACGCAGTATTTT
TRBD1,TRBV27,NA,TRBJ1-4,CASSSRGTGEKLFF,TGTGCCAGCAGCTCGAGGGGGACAGGTGAAAAACTGTTTTTT
TRBD2,TRBV10-3,NA,TRBJ2-7,CAISPTSGRSMSYEQYF,TGTGCCATCAGTCCGACTAGCGGGAGGTCGATGTCCTACGAGCAGTACTTC
TRBD1,TRBV6-4,NA,TRBJ1-1,CASSGTGKNTEAFF,TGTGCCAGCAGTGGGACAGGAAAGAACACTGAAGCTTTCTTT
NA,TRBV9,NA,TRBJ2-7,CASSVSAGINYEQYF,TGTGCCAGCAGCGTATCCGCAGGAATAAACTACGAGCAGTACTTC
NA,TRBV21-1,NA,TRBJ1-5,CASRRRGRSNQPQHF,TGTGCCAGCAGGCGCAGGGGGCGAAGCAATCAGCCCCAGCATTTT
NA,TRBV6-5,once,TRBJ1-1,CASRSLQGNTEAFF,TGTGCCAGCAGGAGCTTACAGGGGAACACTGAAGCTTTCTTT
NA,TRBV29-1,NA,TRBJ1-2,CSVGFGNRAPYGYTF,TGCAGCGTTGGATTTGGGAACAGGGCTCCTTATGGCTACACCTTC
NA,TRBV15,NA,TRBJ2-7,CATSTSSGRDIFHEQYF,TGTGCCACCAGCACCAGCAGCGGCAGGGACATCTTCCACGAGCAGTACTTC
NA,TRBV30,NA,TRBJ1-5,CAWSAGTTNQPQHF,TGTGCCTGGAGCGCCGGGACAACAAATCAGCCCCAGCATTTT
TRBD1,TRBV29-1,NA,TRBJ1-5,CSVGQGHNQPQHF,TGCAGCGTAGGACAGGGGCATAATCAGCCCCAGCATTTT
TRBD2,TRBV25-1,NA,TRBJ2-1,CASGGGSYPYNEQFF,TGTGCCAGTGGGGGGGGGTCCTACCCCTACAATGAGCAGTTCTTC
TRBD1,TRBV5-1,NA,TRBJ2-3,CASSWTGEADTQYF,TGCGCCAGCAGCTGGACAGGAGAGGCAGATACGCAGTATTTT
NA,TRBV2,NA,TRBJ2-4,CASSDVQGVWAKNIQYF,TGTGCCAGCAGTGACGTACAGGGAGTATGGGCCAAAAACATTCAGTATTTC
TRBD1,TRBV27,NA,TRBJ2-1,CASSSRRGQGTYNEQFF,TGTGCCAGCAGTTCTAGAAGAGGACAGGGTACCTACAATGAGCAGTTCTTC
TRBD2,TRBV7-3,few,TRBJ2-1,CASSFGLAVYNEQFF,TGTGCCAGCAGCTTCGGACTAGCGGTATACAATGAGCAGTTCTTC
TRBD2,TRBV30,NA,TRBJ2-5,CAWSVGGGIETQYF,TGTGCCTGGAGTGTTGGGGGAGGGATAGAGACCCAGTACTTC
TRBD2,TRBV5-6,NA,TRBJ2-1,CASSLPRASGGLNEQFF,TGTGCCAGCAGCTTGCCTAGGGCTAGCGGGGGGCTAAATGAGCAGTTCTTC